This T cell receptor beta chain stems from a study of OX40 agonist ivuxolimab in advanced cancers. Study background: Six ivuxolimab dose levels, 0.01 to 10 mg/kg, were given intravenously every 2 weeks. Of the patients, three showed partial responses, one with hepatocellular carcinoma and two with cutaneous melanoma. Findings and limits, study-wide: Compared with CD4+, CD8+ T cells on average had more expanded clones.

Patients with autoimmune history or systemic immunosuppression were excluded. In regard to this clone: Its specificity is unknown.

Sequenced by immunoSEQ multiplex PCR; TCRdb stores in-frame clones only, minus some. There are 25,000 to 30,000 clones in the sample; about four fifths occur only once, and approximately 12% lies in the top ten. Sequencing used CD4+ or CD8+ T cells sorted from blood, obtained in a trial of the OX40 agonist ivuxolimab. This clonotype originated in an adult with an advanced solid tumor such as melanoma, head and neck, liver or kidney cancer.

The CDR3 region is CASSLPGQGRYGYTF. The CDR3 nucleotides are TGTGCCAGCAGCCTACCGGGACAGGGTCGCTATGGCTACACCTTC. The V and J genes are TRBV4-2 and TRBJ1-2; 9 bases are a match to TRBD1. The ends lost 4 bases at V and 4 bases at J; junction bases unmatched: 7. Germline values: CDR1 LGHNA, CDR2 YNFKEQ. CDR3 length: 15 amino acids.